These 22 T cell receptor beta chains came from one sample sequenced in a study of PD-1 blockade in classical Hodgkin lymphoma. Produced via immunoSEQ multiplex PCR; TCRdb's table is partial and in-frame only. The sample lists roughly 48,000 clones, 86% occurring once. Time point reported: cycle 4 day 1 (C4D1), after six to seven weeks of nivolumab. All patients experienced relapse after autologous stem cell transplantation, and brentuximab vedotin exposure was variable. This material consisted of peripheral blood mononuclear cells (PBMCs), taken before the fourth cycle of nivolumab. The receptors shown here come from a human donor with classical Hodgkin lymphoma.

This rearrangement joins TRBV25-1 to TRBJ1-3; maybe TRBD1 (6 bases). Germline-derived CDR1 and CDR2 are MGHDK and SYGVNS. Deletions cut 1 base from V and 2 bases from J, with 12 bases between. The CDR3 runs to 16 residues. The CDR3 sequence is CASSEFGGGTGNTIYF. Here the CDR3 DNA reads TGTGCCAGCAGTGAATTCGGCGGGGGCACTGGAAACACCATATATTTT. Full variable domain (outside the CDR3, taken from reference TRBV25-1 and TRBJ1-3): EADIYQTPRYLVIGTGKKITLECSQTMGHDKMYWYQQDPGMELHLIHYSYGVNSTEKGDLSSESTVSRIRTEHFPLTLESARPSHTSQYLCASSEFGGGTGNTIYFGEGSWLTVV.

The chain links TRBV27 to TRBJ2-7, with D possibly TRBD1 on 7 matching bases. The CDR3 sequence is 14 residues long. Germline V gene data show CDR1 as MNHEY and CDR2 as SMNVEV (reference sequence). V gave up 7 bases and J gave up 7 bases, with 20 bases separating them. DNA for the CDR3: TGTGCCAGCACCCTCGGCGGGCAGGGGGGAGAGCAGTACTTC. Translated, it gives CASTLGGQGGEQYF.

This rearrangement joins TRBV21-1 to TRBJ1-5; TRBD1 reflects the table's D call only, with no check against the DNA. TRBV21-1 is tagged as a pseudogene. The CDR3 totals 18 residues. The CDR3 reads CASSTGTGIIYSNQPQHF. Here the CDR3 DNA reads TGTGCCAGCAGCACCGGGACAGGCATTATTTATAGCAATCAGCCCCAGCATTTT.

This clone has a single count. The V call is TRBV2, the J call TRBJ2-2; 7 bases agree with TRBD1. This CDR3 comprises 14 residues. V shed 4 bases and J 1 base; nucleotides not matched to a gene: 0. CDR1 and CDR2 from the germline V gene are SNHLY and FYNNEI. The CDR3 spells CASSGTGNTGELFF. The CDR3 bases are TGTGCCAGCAGTGGGACAGGGAACACCGGGGAGCTGTTTTTT.

The chain combines TRBV2 with TRBJ1-1; D remains unclear. The CDR3 totals 17 residues. Trimming left V 1 base short and J 0 bases short, with 15 bases between. Germline-derived CDR1 and CDR2 are SNHLY and FYNNEI. The CDR3: CASSEGIGRTLNTEAFF. The CDR3 DNA reads as TGTGCCAGCAGTGAAGGAATAGGACGGACGTTGAACACTGAAGCTTTCTTT.

This sequence joins TRBV28 and TRBJ2-7, with 12 bases that match TRBD1. Trimming cost V 6 bases and J 3 bases; bases outside gene matches: 6. The CDR3 has 15 amino acids. Germline values: CDR1 MDHEN, CDR2 SYDVKM. CDR3 sequence (DNA): TGTGCCAGCAGCGTGGGGACAGGGGGCATCTACGAGCAGTACTTC. This translates into CASSVGTGGIYEQYF.

The chain carries TRBV11-2 and TRBJ1-3; D remains unclear. CDR3 length: 16 residues. The V gene lost 0 bases and the J gene lost 2 bases, with 11 bases spanning the gap. Germline CDR1 reads SGHAT; CDR2 reads FQNNGV. In DNA, the CDR3 is TGTGCCAGCAGCTTAGACGGCAGGTCGCCTGGAAACACCATATATTTT. Encoded protein: CASSLDGRSPGNTIYF.

The CDR3 protein is CASSFGLAGGYEQYF. CDR3 bases: TGTGCCAGCAGCTTCGGACTAGCGGGAGGGTACGAGCAGTACTTC. J is TRBJ2-7 and V is TRBV13; 15 bases align to TRBD2. Per germline, CDR1 PRHDT and CDR2 FYEKMQ (reference sequence). There are 15 residues in the CDR3. Trimming at V came to 3 bases and at J to 4 bases, leaving 1 base not matched to a gene.

V is TRBV9 and J is TRBJ1-2; TRBD1 aligns across 9 bases. Germline V CDR1 and CDR2: SGDLS, YYNGEE. The length of the CDR3 is 14 residues. Germline trimming cut 2 bases from V and 5 bases from J; bases unmatched to any gene: 4. Written as DNA, the CDR3 is TGTGCCAGCAGCGTCGGACAGGGGAGATATGGCTACACCTTC. Protein sequence: CASSVGQGRYGYTF.

The J gene is TRBJ2-1, the V gene TRBV7-9; TRBD1 or TRBD2 may be the D gene (5 bases each). The CDR3 covers 15 residues. Trimming cost V 1 base and J 2 bases, with 9 bases left between them. Germline V gene sequence: CDR1 SEHNR, CDR2 FQNEAQ (reference sequence). The CDR3: CASSLGGSPYNEQFF. The CDR3 DNA sequence: TGTGCCAGCAGCTTAGGGGGGTCCCCCTACAATGAGCAGTTCTTC.

The chain recombines TRBV27 with TRBJ2-3; D gene ambiguous. The CDR3 is made up of 11 amino acids. Germline CDR1 MNHEY, CDR2 SMNVEV (reference sequence). V was trimmed by 2 bases and J by 3 bases, leaving 0 bases between them. CDR3 protein: CASSLTDTQYF. The CDR3 coding sequence is TGTGCCAGCAGTTTAACAGATACGCAGTATTTT.

V usage is TRBV18 and J usage is TRBJ2-1; 13 bases fit TRBD2. This CDR3 has 16 amino acids. The germline gives CDR1 KGHSH, CDR2 LQKENI. V shed 5 bases and J 6 bases; nucleotides not matched to a gene: 7. This chain's CDR3 is CASSSRLAGGSNEQFF. In DNA, the CDR3 is TGTGCCAGCTCATCCCGACTAGCGGGGGGATCCAATGAGCAGTTCTTC.

The CDR3 sequence: CASSRASEQYF. CDR3 coding DNA: TGTGCCAGCAGTCGGGCTTCCGAGCAGTACTTC. The chain is built from TRBV11-1 and TRBJ2-7; no reliable D call. Looked up from germline, CDR1 is SGHAT and CDR2 is FQDESV (reference sequence). The CDR3 is 11 residues long. Trimming took off 6 bases at V and 6 bases at J, with 9 bases between the two ends.

The V call is TRBV6-1, the J call TRBJ1-5; the D gene is possibly TRBD1 (6 bases). The CDR3 has 15 residues. Trimming removed 7 bases from V and 3 bases from J, with 16 bases in between. Germline V gene sequence: CDR1 MNHNS, CDR2 SASEGT. The chain's CDR3 is CASKGFGGHNQPQHF. The CDR3 DNA reads as TGTGCCAGCAAGGGGTTTGGGGGGCACAATCAGCCCCAGCATTTT.

This clone appeared a few times. CDR3 sequence (DNA): TGCGCCAGCAGCTTGTTAGCAGGGGGCGGAAACGAGCAGTACTTC. As protein: CASSLLAGGGNEQYF. The chain uses TRBV5-1 and TRBJ2-7, with TRBD1 identical over 8 bases. CDR1 SGHRS and CDR2 YFSETQ come from the germline V gene. Trimming took 1 base from V and 5 from J; bases not matched to a gene: 8. The CDR3 is made up of 15 amino acids.

The chain carries TRBV18 and TRBJ2-3; D is undetermined. Germline-derived CDR1 and CDR2 are KGHSH and LQKENI. V dropped 1 base and J dropped 3 bases, with 8 bases sitting between them. This CDR3 has 14 amino acids. Here the CDR3 reads CASSPLPGTDTQYF. The CDR3 nucleotides read TGTGCCAGCTCACCACTCCCCGGTACAGATACGCAGTATTTT.

Note on this clone: At the DNA level, this CDR3 is encoded by other sequences in the same sample as well. CDR3 protein: CASSIQETQYF. CDR3 bases: TGTGCCAGTAGTATTCAGGAGACCCAGTACTTC. The V and J genes are TRBV19 and TRBJ2-5, with unresolved D. Trimming removed 3 bases from V and 5 bases from J, with 4 bases in between. Germline-derived CDR1 and CDR2 are LNHDA and SQIVND (reference sequence). The CDR3 totals 11 residues.

This chain joins TRBV7-8 and TRBJ2-3; D remains ambiguous. The germline V and J ends were trimmed by 5 bases and 0 bases, with 9 bases remaining between them. Looked up from germline, CDR1 is SGHVS and CDR2 is FQNEAQ. CDR3 length: 14 residues. The CDR3 DNA reads TGTGCCAGCAGCACACCACGGAGCACAGATACGCAGTATTTT. Amino acids: CASSTPRSTDTQYF.

This clone was recorded only once. This chain connects TRBV10-1 to TRBJ2-6; unclear D gene. CDR1 WNHNN and CDR2 SYGVQD come from the germline V gene (reference sequence). CDR3 length: 14 residues. Trimming left V 3 bases short and J 4 bases short, with 7 bases between. The CDR3 DNA reads as TGCGCCAGCAGTGACCCTAAGGGGGCCAACGTCCTGACTTTC. Amino acid sequence: CASSDPKGANVLTF.

In its sample, this clone was seen a few times. J is TRBJ2-7 and V is TRBV28; 10 nucleotides align to TRBD1. This CDR3 has 14 amino acids. Germline CDR1 MDHEN, CDR2 SYDVKM. V gave up 6 bases and J gave up 4 bases; unmatched junction bases: 6. Here the CDR3 reads CASREPGQGYEQYF. DNA of the CDR3: TGTGCCAGCAGGGAGCCGGGACAGGGGTACGAGCAGTACTTC.

This clone was seen only a few times. The chain recombines TRBV27 with TRBJ2-1; 10 positions agree with TRBD2. V lost 2 bases to trimming and J lost 6 bases; unmatched junction nucleotides: 7. Germline CDR1 is MNHEY and CDR2 is SMNVEV (reference sequence). The CDR3 has 16 amino acids. This CDR3 is CASSLLAGAIFNEQFF. The CDR3 DNA sequence: TGTGCCAGCAGTTTACTAGCGGGAGCGATTTTCAATGAGCAGTTCTTC.

This clone was seen more than once but under ten times. The chain has TRBV28 and TRBJ1-5; 10 bases line up with TRBD1. Germline assignment: CDR1 MDHEN and CDR2 SYDVKM. V lost 7 bases to trimming and J lost 2 bases; unmatched junction nucleotides: 8. There are 16 residues in the CDR3. The CDR3 reads CASITSGTGGNQPQHF. As DNA, the CDR3 is TGTGCCAGCATCACTTCCGGGACAGGGGGCAATCAGCCCCAGCATTTT.